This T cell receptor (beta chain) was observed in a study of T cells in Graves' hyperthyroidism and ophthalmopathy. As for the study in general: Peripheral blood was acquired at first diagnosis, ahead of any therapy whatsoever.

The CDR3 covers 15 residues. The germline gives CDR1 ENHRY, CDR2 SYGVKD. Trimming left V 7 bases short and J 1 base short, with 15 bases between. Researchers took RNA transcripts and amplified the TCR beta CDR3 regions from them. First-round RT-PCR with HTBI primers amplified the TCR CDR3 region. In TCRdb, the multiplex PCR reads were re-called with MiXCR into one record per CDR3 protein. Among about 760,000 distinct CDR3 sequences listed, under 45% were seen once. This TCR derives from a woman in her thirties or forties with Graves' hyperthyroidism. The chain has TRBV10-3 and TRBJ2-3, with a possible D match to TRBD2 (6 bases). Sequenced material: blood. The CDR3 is CAITSLGGGTDTQYF. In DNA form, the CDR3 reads TGTGCCATCACATCCCTCGGAGGGGGCACAGATACGCAGTATTTT.